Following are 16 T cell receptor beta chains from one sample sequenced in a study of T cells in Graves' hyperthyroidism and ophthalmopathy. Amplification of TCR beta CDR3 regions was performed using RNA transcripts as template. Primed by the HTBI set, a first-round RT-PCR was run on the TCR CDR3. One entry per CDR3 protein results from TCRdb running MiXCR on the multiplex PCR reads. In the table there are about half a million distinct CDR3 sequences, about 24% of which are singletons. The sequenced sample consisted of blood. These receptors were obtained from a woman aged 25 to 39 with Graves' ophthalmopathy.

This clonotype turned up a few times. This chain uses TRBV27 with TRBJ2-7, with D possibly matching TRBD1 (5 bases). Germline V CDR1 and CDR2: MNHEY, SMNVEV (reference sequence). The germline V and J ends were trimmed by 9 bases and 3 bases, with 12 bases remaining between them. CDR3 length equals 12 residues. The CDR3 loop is CASQGAGYEQYF. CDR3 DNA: TGTGCCAGTCAAGGGGCCGGCTACGAGCAGTACTTC.

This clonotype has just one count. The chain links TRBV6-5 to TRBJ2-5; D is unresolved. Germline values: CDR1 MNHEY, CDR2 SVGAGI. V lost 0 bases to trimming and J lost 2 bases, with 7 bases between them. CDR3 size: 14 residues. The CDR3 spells CASSYSTAQETQYF. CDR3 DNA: TGTGCCAGCAGTTACTCGACTGCTCAAGAGACCCAGTACTTC.

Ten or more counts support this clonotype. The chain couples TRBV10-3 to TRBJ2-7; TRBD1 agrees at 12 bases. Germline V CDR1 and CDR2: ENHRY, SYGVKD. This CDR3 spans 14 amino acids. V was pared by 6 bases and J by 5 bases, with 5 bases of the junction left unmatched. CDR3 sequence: CAIRLGQGANEQYF. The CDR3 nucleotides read TGTGCCATCAGATTGGGACAGGGGGCAAACGAGCAGTACTTC.

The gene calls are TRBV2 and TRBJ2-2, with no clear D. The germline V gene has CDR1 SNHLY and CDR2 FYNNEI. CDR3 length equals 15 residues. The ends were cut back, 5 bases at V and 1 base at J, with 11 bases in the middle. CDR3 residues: CASSSDIMNTGELFF. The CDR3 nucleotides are TGTGCCAGCAGTTCGGATATAATGAACACCGGGGAGCTGTTTTTT.

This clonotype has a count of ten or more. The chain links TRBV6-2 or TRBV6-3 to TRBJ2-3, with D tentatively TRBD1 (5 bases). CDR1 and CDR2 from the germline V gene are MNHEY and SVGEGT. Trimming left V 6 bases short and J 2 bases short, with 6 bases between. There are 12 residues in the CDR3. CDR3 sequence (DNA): TGTGCCAGCAGGGACATCACAGATACGCAGTATTTT. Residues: CASRDITDTQYF.

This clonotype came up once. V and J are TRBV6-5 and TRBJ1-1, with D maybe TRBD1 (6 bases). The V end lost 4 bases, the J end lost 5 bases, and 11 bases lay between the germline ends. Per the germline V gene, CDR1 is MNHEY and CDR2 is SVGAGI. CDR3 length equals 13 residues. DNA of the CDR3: TGTGCCAGCAGTTTCCAGCAGGGGACTGAAGCTTTCTTT. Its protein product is CASSFQQGTEAFF.

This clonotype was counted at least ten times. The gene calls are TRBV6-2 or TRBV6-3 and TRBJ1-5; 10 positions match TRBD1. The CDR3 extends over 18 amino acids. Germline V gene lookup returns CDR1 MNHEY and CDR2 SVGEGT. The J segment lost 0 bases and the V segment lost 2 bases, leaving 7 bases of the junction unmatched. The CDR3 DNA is TGTGCCAGCAGTTACCGGACAGGGGGACCCTATAGCAATCAGCCCCAGCATTTT. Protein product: CASSYRTGGPYSNQPQHF.

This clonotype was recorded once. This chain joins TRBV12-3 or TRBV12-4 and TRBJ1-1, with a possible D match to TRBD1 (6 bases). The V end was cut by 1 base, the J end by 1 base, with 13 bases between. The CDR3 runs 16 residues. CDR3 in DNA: TGTGCCAGCAGTTTAGGGGTATGGGACAAGAACACTGAAGCTTTCTTT. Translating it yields CASSLGVWDKNTEAFF.

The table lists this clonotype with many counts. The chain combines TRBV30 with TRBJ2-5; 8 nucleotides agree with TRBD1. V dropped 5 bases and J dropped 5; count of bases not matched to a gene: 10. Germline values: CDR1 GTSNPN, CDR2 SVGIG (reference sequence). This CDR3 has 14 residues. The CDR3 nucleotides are TGTGCCTGGGCCCCACAGGGGGTGGGGGAGACCCAGTACTTC. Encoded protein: CAWAPQGVGETQYF.

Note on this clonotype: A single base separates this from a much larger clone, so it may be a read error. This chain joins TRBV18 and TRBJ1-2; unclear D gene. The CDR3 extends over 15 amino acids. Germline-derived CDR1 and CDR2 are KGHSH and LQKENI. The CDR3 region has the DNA TGTGCCAGCTCAACACCAGCCTCCCATAACTATGGCTACACCTTC. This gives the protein CASSTPASHNYGYTF.

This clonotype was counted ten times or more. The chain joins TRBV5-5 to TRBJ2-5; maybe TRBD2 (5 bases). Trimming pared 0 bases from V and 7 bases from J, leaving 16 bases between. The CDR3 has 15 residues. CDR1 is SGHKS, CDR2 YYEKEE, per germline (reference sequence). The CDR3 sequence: CASSLVLSSEGTQYF. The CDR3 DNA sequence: TGTGCCAGCAGCTTGGTCTTGTCGTCAGAGGGGACCCAGTACTTC. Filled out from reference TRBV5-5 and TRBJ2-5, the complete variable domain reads DAGVTQSPTHLIKTRGQQVTLRCSPISGHKSVSWYQQVLGQGPQFIFQYYEKEERGRGNFPDRFSARQFPNYSSELNVNALLLGDSALYLCASSLVLSSEGTQYFGPGTRLLVL.

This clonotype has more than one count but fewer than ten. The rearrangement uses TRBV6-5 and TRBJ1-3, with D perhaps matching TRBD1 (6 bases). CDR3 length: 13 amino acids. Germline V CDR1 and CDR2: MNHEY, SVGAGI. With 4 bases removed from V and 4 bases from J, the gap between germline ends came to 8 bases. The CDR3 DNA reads TGTGCCAGCAGTTGGACAGACGGAAACACCATATATTTT. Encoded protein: CASSWTDGNTIYF.

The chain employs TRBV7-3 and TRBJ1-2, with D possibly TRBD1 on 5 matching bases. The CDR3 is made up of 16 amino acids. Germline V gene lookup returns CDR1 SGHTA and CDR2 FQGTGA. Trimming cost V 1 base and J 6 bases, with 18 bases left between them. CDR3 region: CASSLRPGGELNGYTF. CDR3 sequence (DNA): TGTGCCAGCAGCTTAAGGCCGGGAGGGGAGCTCAATGGCTACACCTTC.

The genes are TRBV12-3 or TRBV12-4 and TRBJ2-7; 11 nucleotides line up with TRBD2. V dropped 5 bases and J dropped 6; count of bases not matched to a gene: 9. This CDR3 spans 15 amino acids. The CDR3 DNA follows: TGTGCCAGCAGTCCCGTAGCGGGAGGGCCGTCCGAGCAGTACTTC. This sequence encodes CASSPVAGGPSEQYF.

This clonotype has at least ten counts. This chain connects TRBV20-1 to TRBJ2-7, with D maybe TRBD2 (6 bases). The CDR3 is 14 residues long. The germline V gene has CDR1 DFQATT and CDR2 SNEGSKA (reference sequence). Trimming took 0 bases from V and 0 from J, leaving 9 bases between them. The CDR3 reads CSARDLADSYEQYF. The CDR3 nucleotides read TGCAGTGCTAGAGATTTAGCGGACTCCTACGAGCAGTACTTC.

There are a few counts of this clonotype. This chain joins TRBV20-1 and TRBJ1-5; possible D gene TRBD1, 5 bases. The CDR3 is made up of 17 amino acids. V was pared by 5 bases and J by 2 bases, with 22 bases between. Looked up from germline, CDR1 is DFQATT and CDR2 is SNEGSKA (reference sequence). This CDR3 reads CSAVTGAKLEGNQPQHF. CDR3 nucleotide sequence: TGCAGTGCTGTGACCGGGGCTAAACTCGAGGGCAATCAGCCCCAGCATTTT.